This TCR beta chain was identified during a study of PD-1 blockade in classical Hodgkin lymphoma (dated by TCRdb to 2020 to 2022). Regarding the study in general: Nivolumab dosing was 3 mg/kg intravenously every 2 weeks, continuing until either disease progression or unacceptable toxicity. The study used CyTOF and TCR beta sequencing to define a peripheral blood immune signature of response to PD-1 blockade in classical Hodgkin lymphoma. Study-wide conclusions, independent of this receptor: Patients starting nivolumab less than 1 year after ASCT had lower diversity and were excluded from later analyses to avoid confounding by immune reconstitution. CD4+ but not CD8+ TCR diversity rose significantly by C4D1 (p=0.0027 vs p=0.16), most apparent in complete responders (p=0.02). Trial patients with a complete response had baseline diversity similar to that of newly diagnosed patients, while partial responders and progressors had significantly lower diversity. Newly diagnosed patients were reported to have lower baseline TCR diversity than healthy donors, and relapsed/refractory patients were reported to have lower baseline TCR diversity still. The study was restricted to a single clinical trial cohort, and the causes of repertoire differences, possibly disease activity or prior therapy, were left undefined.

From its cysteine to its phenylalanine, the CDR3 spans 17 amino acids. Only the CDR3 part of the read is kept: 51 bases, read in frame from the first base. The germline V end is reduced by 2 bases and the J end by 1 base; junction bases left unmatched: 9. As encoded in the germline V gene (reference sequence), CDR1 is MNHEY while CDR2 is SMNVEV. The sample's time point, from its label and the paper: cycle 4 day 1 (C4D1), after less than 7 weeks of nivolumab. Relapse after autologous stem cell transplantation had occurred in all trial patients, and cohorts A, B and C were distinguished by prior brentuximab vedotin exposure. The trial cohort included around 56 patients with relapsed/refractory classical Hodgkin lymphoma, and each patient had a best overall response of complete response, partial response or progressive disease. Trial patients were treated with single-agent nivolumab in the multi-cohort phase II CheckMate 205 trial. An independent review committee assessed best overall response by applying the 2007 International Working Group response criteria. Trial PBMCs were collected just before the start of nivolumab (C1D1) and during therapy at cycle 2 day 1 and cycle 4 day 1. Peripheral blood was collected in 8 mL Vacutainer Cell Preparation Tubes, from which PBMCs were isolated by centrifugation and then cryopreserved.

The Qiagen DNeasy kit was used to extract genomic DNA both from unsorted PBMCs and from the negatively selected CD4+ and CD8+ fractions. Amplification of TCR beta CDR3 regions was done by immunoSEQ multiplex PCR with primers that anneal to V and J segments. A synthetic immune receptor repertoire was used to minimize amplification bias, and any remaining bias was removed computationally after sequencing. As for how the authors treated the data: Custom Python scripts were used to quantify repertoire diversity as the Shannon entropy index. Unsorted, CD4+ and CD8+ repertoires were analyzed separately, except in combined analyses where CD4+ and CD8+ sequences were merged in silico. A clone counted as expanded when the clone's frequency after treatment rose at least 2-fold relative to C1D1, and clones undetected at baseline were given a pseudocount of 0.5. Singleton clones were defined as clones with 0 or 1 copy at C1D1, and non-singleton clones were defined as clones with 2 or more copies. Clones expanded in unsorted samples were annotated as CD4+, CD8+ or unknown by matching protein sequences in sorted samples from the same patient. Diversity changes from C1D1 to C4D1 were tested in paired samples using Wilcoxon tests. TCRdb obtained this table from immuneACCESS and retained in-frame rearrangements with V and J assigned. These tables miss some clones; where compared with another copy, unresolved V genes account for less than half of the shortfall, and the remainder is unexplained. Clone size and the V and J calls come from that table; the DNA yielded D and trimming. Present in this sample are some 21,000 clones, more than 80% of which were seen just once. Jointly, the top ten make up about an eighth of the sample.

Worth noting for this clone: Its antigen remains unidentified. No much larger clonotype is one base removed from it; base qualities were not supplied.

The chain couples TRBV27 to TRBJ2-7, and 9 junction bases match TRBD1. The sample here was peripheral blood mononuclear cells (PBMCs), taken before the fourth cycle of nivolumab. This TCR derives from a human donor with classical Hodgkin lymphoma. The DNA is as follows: TGTGCCAGCAGTTTAGAGGGAACAGGGGGCGCTTCCTACGAGCAGTACTTC. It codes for CASSLEGTGGASYEQYF.